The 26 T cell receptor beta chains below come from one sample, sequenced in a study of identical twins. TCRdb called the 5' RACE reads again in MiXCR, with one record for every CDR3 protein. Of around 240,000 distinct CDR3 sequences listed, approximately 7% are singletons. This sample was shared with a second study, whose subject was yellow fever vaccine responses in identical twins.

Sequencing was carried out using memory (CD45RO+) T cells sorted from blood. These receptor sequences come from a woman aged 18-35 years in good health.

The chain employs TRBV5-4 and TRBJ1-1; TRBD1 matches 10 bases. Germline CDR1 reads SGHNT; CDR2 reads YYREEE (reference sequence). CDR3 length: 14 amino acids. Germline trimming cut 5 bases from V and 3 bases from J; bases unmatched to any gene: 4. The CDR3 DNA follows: TGTGCCAGCAGGCGTGGACAGGGGGACACTGAAGCTTTCTTT. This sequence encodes CASRRGQGDTEAFF.

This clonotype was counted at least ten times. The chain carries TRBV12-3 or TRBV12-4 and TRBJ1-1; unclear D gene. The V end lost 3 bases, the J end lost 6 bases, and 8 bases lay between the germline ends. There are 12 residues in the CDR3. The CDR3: CASSFGRPEAFF. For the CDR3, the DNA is TGTGCCAGCAGTTTCGGGAGGCCTGAAGCTTTCTTT.

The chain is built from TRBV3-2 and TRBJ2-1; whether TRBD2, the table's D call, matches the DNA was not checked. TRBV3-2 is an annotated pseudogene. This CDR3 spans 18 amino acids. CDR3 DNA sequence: TGTGCCTTCTGTTTAGTTATCCGAGGACTAGCCTCCTACAATGAGCAGTTCTTC. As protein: CAFCLVIRGLASYNEQFF.

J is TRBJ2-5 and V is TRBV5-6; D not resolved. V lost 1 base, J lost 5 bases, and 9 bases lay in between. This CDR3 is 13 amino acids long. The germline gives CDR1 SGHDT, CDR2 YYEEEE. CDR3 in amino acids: CASSLNGGETQYF. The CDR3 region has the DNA TGTGCCAGCAGCTTGAACGGTGGGGAGACCCAGTACTTC.

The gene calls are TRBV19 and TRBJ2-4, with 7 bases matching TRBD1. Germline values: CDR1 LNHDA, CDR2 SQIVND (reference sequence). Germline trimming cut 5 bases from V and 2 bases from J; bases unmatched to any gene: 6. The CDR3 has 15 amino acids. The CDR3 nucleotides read TGTGCCAGTAGTGGGGGACAGTGGTCCAAAAACATTCAGTACTTC. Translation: CASSGGQWSKNIQYF.

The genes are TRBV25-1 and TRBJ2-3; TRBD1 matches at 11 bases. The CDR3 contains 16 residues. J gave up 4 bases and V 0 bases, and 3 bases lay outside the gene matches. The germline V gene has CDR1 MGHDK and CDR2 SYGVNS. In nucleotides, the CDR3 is TGTGCCAGCAGTGAATATCAGGGACAGGGGGCAGATACGCAGTATTTT. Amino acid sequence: CASSEYQGQGADTQYF.

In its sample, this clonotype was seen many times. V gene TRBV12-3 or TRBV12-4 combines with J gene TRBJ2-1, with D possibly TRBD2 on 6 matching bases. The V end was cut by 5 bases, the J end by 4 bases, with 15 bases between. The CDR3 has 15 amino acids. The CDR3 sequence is CASSLDQTSYNEQFF. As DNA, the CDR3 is TGTGCCAGCAGTCTAGACCAGACTAGTTACAATGAGCAGTTCTTC.

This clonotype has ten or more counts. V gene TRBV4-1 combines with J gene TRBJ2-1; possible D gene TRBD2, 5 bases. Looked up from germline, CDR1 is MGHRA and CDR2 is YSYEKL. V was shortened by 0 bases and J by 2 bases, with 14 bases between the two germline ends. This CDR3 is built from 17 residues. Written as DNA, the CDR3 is TGCGCCAGCAGCCAAGATCGAAGTAGCGCCACCTACAATGAGCAGTTCTTC. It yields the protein CASSQDRSSATYNEQFF.

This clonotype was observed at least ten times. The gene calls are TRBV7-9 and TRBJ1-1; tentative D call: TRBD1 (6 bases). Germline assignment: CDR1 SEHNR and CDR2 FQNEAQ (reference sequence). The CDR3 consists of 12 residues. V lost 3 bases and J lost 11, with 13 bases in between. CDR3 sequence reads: CASSFLGGSAFF. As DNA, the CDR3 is TGTGCCAGCAGCTTCCTAGGGGGGTCGGCTTTCTTT.

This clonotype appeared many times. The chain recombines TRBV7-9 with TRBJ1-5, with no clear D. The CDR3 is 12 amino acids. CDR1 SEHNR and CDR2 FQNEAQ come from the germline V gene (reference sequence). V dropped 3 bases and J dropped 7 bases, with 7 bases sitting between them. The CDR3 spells CASSFPEQPQHF. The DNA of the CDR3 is TGTGCCAGCAGCTTTCCGGAGCAGCCCCAGCATTTT.

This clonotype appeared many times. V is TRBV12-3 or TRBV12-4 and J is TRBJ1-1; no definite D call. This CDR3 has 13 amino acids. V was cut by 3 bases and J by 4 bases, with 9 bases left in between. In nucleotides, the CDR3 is TGTGCCAGCAGTTTCCCCGTGGGCACTGAAGCTTTCTTT. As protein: CASSFPVGTEAFF.

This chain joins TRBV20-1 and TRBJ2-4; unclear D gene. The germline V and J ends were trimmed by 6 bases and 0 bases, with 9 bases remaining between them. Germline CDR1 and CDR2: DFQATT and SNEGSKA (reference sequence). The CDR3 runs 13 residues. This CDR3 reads CSADGIAKNIQYF. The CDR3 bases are TGCAGTGCCGACGGTATAGCCAAAAACATTCAGTACTTC.

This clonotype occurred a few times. The CDR3 sequence is CSAGTPYEQYF. The DNA for the CDR3 is TGCAGTGCCGGAACTCCGTACGAGCAGTACTTC. The chain recombines TRBV20-1 with TRBJ2-7; D gene unclear. The CDR3 has 11 amino acids. Germline V gives CDR1 DFQATT, CDR2 SNEGSKA (reference sequence). V lost 6 bases and J lost 4, with 10 bases in between.

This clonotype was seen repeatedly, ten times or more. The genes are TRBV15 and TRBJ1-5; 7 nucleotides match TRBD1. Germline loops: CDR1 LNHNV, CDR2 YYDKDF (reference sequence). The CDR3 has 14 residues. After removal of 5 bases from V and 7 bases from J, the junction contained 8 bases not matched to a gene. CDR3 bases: TGTGCCACCAGCCGACGACAGGGCGGACAGCCCCAGCATTTT. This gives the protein CATSRRQGGQPQHF.

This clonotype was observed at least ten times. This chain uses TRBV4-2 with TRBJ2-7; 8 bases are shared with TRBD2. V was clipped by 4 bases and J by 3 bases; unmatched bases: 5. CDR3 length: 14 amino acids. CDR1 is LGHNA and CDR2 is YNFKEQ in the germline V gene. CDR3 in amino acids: CASSPGLGDYEQYF. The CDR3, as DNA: TGTGCCAGCAGCCCGGGACTAGGGGACTACGAGCAGTACTTC.

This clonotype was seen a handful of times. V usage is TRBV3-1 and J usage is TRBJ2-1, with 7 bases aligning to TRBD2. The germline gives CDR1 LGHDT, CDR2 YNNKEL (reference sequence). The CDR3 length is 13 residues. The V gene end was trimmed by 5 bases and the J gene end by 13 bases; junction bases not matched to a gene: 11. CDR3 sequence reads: CASSETRTSVQFF. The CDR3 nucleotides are TGTGCCAGCAGCGAAACCCGGACTAGTGTTCAGTTCTTC.

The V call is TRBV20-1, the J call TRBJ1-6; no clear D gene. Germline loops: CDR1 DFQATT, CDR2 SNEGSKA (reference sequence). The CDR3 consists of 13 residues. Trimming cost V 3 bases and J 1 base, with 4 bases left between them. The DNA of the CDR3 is TGCAGTGCTAGCAGGTCCTATAATTCACCCCTCCACTTT. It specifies CSASRSYNSPLHF.

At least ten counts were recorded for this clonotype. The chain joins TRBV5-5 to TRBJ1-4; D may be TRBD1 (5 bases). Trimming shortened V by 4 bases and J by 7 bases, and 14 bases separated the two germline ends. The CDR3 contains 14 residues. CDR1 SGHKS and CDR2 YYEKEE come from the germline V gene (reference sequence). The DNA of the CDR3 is TGTGCCAGCAGCCTACGGGGGGAGAGTGAAAAACTGTTTTTT. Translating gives CASSLRGESEKLFF.

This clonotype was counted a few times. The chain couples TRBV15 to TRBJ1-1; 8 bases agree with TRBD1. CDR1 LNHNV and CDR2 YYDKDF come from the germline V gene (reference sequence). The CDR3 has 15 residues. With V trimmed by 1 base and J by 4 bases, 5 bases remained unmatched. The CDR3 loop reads CATSRGAGQGTEAFF. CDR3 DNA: TGTGCCACCAGCAGAGGGGCAGGACAGGGCACTGAAGCTTTCTTT.

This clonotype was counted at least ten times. The CDR3, as DNA: TGTGCCAGCGCCCCACAAGGCATCGCTAATTCACCCCTCCACTTT. Its translation is CASAPQGIANSPLHF. The genes are TRBV6-1 and TRBJ1-6, with no clear D. This CDR3 has 15 amino acids. V was trimmed by 8 bases and J by 6 bases, leaving 17 bases between them. Germline lookup yields CDR1 MNHNS and CDR2 SASEGT.

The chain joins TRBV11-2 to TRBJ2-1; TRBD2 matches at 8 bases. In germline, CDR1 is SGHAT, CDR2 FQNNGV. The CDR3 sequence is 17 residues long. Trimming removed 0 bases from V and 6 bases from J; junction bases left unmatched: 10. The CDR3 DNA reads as TGTGCCAGCAGCTTAGATTTATCGGGGGGGGAATTCAATGAGCAGTTCTTC. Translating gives CASSLDLSGGEFNEQFF.

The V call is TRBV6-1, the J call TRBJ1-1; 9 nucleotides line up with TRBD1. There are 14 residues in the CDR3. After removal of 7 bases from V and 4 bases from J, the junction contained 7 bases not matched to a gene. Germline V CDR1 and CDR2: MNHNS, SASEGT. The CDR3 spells CASTQQGAATEAFF. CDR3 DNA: TGTGCCAGCACCCAACAGGGGGCGGCCACTGAAGCTTTCTTT.

The DNA of the CDR3 is TGTGCCATCAAGCGAGATACGCAGTATTTT. Amino acid sequence: CAIKRDTQYF. The chain combines TRBV10-3 with TRBJ2-3; D remains unclear. Germline CDR1 and CDR2: ENHRY and SYGVKD. V gave up 7 bases and J gave up 5 bases, with 4 bases separating them. CDR3 length: 10 amino acids.

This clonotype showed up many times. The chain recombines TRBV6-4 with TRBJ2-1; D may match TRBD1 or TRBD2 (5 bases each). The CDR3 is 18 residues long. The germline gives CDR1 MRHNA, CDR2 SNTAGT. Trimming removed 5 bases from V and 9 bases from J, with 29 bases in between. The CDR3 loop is CASSTSGFSGMGPVEQFF. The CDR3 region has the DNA TGTGCCAGCAGTACCAGTGGGTTTTCAGGGATGGGACCGGTTGAGCAGTTCTTC.

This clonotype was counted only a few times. CDR3 region: CSARGSGGADNEQFF. CDR3 nucleotides: TGCAGTGCTAGAGGTAGCGGGGGGGCGGACAATGAGCAGTTCTTC. This chain uses TRBV20-1 with TRBJ2-1; the match to TRBD2 covers 11 bases. Germline V gene lookup returns CDR1 DFQATT and CDR2 SNEGSKA (reference sequence). V was clipped by 1 base and J by 5 bases; unmatched bases: 4. The CDR3 covers 15 residues.

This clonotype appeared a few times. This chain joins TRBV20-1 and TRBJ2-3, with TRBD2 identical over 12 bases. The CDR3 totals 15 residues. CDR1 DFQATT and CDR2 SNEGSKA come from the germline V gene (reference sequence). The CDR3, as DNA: TGCAGCAGACAATTGACTAGCGGGGGAACAGATACGCAGTATTTT. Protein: CSRQLTSGGTDTQYF.